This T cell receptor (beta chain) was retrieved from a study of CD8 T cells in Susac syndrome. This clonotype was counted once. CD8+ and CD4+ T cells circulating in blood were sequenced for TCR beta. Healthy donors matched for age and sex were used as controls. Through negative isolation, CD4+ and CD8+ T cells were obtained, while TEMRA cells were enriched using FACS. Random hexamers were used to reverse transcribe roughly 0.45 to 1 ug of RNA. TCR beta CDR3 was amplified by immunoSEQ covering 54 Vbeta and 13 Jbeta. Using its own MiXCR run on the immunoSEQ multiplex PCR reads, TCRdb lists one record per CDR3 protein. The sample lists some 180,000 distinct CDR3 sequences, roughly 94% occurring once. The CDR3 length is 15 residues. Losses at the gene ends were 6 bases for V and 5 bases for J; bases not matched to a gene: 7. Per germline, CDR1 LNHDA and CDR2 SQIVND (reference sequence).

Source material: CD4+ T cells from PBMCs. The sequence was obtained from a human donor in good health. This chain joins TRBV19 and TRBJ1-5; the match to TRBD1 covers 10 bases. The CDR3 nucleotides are TGTGCCAGTAGGAGAAAGGACAGGGGGGATCAGCCCCAGCATTTT. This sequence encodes CASRRKDRGDQPQHF.